Below, 9 T cell receptor beta chains from the same sample are listed, as sequenced in a study of shared clonotypes between healthy human individuals. TCRdb's table, derived via immunoSEQ multiplex PCR, lists solely in-frame clones and lacks some. The sample has 1,100,000 or so clones; about 80% are singletons. The sequencing sample was made of memory CD4+ T cells from PBMCs. Described subset: CD45RA-negative fraction. The receptors derive from a man aged 18 to 29 in good health. Some clones in this sample may be carry-over from other donors' samples.

The rearrangement links TRBV5-1 to TRBJ2-1; 10 positions match TRBD1. CDR1 and CDR2 (germline): SGHRS, YFSETQ. V lost 4 bases and J lost 1; bases outside the gene matches: 8. The CDR3 is 17 amino acids. This CDR3 is CASSLGTGEGSYNEQFF. CDR3 nucleotide sequence: TGCGCCAGCAGCCTCGGGACAGGGGAAGGGTCCTACAATGAGCAGTTCTTC.

This clone was recorded only once. The rearrangement joins TRBV30 to TRBJ1-4; 10 bases are shared with TRBD1. In germline, CDR1 is GTSNPN, CDR2 SVGIG (reference sequence). The CDR3 runs 17 residues. V gave up 2 bases and J gave up 4 bases; unmatched junction bases: 10. Written as DNA, the CDR3 is TGTGCCTGGAGTATCCGGGACAGGGGTTGGGGTAATGAAAAACTGTTTTTT. This encodes CAWSIRDRGWGNEKLFF.

V and J are TRBV5-4 and TRBJ2-4; the match to TRBD2 covers 7 bases. Looked up from germline, CDR1 is SGHNT and CDR2 is YYREEE (reference sequence). The CDR3 has 13 residues. V lost 4 bases to trimming and J lost 11 bases; unmatched junction nucleotides: 9. The CDR3 DNA follows: TGTGCCAGCAGCCCGGGTGGGGGGGTGGTTCAGTACTTC. Translating it yields CASSPGGGVVQYF. Full variable domain (outside the CDR3, taken from reference TRBV5-4 and TRBJ2-4): ETGVTQSPTHLIKTRGQQVTLRCSSQSGHNTVSWYQQALGQGPQFIFQYYREEENGRGNFPPRFSGLQFPNYSSELNVNALELDDSALYLCASSPGGGVVQYFGAGTRLSVL.

The chain uses TRBV2 and TRBJ1-2, with D unresolved. The V end was cut by 3 bases, the J end by 12 bases, with 14 bases between. This CDR3 has 12 residues. Per germline, CDR1 SNHLY and CDR2 FYNNEI. CDR3 sequence: CASSDGFGWNTF. Written as DNA, the CDR3 is TGTGCCAGCAGTGACGGGTTCGGTTGGAACACCTTC.

V and J are TRBV29-1 and TRBJ2-3; D not certain. V lost 5 bases, J lost 4 bases, and 19 bases lay in between. Germline CDR1 and CDR2: SQVTM and ANQGSEA. The CDR3 consists of 15 residues. The CDR3 loop is CSVRGEASTADTQYF. CDR3 bases: TGCAGCGTTAGAGGCGAGGCCTCCACCGCAGATACGCAGTATTTT.

The rearrangement joins TRBV5-4 to TRBJ2-5; possible D gene TRBD1, 5 bases. The CDR3 sequence is 14 residues long. The ends were cut back, 2 bases at V and 5 bases at J, with 13 bases in the middle. The V gene's germline CDR1 is SGHNT and CDR2 YYREEE (reference sequence). The CDR3 is CASSLTDSRETQYF. CDR3 in DNA: TGTGCCAGCAGCTTAACTGACAGTAGGGAGACCCAGTACTTC. The entire variable domain, with the rest obtained from reference TRBV5-4 and TRBJ2-5, is as follows: ETGVTQSPTHLIKTRGQQVTLRCSSQSGHNTVSWYQQALGQGPQFIFQYYREEENGRGNFPPRFSGLQFPNYSSELNVNALELDDSALYLCASSLTDSRETQYFGPGTRLLVL.

This chain joins TRBV14 and TRBJ2-7; no firm D call. V was shortened by 0 bases and J by 10 bases, with 13 bases between the two germline ends. The CDR3 totals 13 residues. Germline V gives CDR1 SGHDN, CDR2 FVKESK. The CDR3 bases are TGTGCCAGCAGCCAAGATTCCCAGCCCCGCCAGTACTTC. Its translation is CASSQDSQPRQYF.

The chain carries TRBV5-4 and TRBJ2-3; D may be TRBD2 (6 bases). The length of the CDR3 is 14 residues. Per germline, CDR1 SGHNT and CDR2 YYREEE (reference sequence). V lost 2 bases to trimming and J lost 0 bases, with 7 bases between them. The CDR3 sequence is CASSFAGSTDTQYF. CDR3 nucleotide sequence: TGTGCCAGCAGCTTTGCGGGGAGCACAGATACGCAGTATTTT. The full variable domain, in which reference TRBV5-4 and TRBJ2-3 provide the parts outside the CDR3, is ETGVTQSPTHLIKTRGQQVTLRCSSQSGHNTVSWYQQALGQGPQFIFQYYREEENGRGNFPPRFSGLQFPNYSSELNVNALELDDSALYLCASSFAGSTDTQYFGPGTRLTVL.

This chain connects TRBV15 to TRBJ2-1; possible D gene TRBD2, 5 bases. This CDR3 is 16 amino acids long. The germline V gene has CDR1 LNHNV and CDR2 YYDKDF (reference sequence). V was cut by 1 base and J by 4 bases, with 14 bases left in between. The CDR3 bases are TGTGCCACCAGCAGAGTAGGTAGCGAACCTTACAATGAGCAGTTCTTC. Translation: CATSRVGSEPYNEQFF.